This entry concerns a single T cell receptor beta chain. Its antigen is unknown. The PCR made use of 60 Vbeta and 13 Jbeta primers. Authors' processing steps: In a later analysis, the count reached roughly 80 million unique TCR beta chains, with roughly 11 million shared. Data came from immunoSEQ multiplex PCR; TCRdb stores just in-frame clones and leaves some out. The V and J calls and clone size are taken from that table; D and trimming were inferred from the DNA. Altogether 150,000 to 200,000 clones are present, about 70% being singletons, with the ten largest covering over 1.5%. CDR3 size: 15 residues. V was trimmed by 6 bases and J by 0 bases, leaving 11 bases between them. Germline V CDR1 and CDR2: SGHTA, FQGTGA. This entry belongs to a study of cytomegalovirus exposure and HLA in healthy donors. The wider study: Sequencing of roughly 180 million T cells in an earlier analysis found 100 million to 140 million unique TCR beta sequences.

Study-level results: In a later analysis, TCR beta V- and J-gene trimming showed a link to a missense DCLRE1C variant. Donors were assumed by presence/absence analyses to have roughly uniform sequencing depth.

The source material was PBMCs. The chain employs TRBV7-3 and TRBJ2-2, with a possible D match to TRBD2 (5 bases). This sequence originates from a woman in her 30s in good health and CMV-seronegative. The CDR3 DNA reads TGTGCCAGCAGTGGGAGCCTTACGAACACCGGGGAGCTGTTTTTT. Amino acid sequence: CASSGSLTNTGELFF.